This TCR beta chain was recorded in a study of blood T cell repertoires in COVID-19. TCRdb's copy holds only in-frame clones and misses some; the assay was immunoSEQ multiplex PCR. The profile shows some 390,000 clones, 85% to 90% of them singletons. This clonotype originated in a man aged 25 to 40 who had recovered from COVID-19. The specimen sequenced was PBMCs or T cells enriched from blood (not recorded which).

The CDR3 loop reads CASSRGAATEAFF. Written as DNA, the CDR3 is TGTGCCAGCAGCCGGGGGGCAGCCACTGAAGCTTTCTTT. The genes are TRBV11-3 and TRBJ1-1; TRBD1 might be the D (6 bases). Germline V gene data show CDR1 as SGHNT and CDR2 as YENEEA. V was trimmed by 5 bases and J by 4 bases, leaving 11 bases between them. CDR3 length equals 13 residues.